The clone carrying this TCR beta chain has more than one count but fewer than ten. As yet, its antigen is unknown. After constant-region reverse-primer amplification, full-length variable regions underwent semi-nested PCR with Nested Universal Primer A. TCRdb processed the 5' RACE reads anew with MiXCR; each CDR3 protein has one entry. This sample yields about 12,000 distinct CDR3 sequences, of which roughly 50% are seen a single time; 12% belongs to the top ten. Cells sorted as Tregs were CD4+, CD25+ and CD127-/low. Broader study findings: Tumor memory CD4+ T cell TCR gene usage clustered with blood and lymph node memory CD4+ cells and lymph node naive CD4+ cells. Whole repertoires were not studied in the larger cohort, only one V-J beta rearrangement. Tumor Treg TCRs overlapped most with tumor naive CD4+ cells.

The germline V and J ends were trimmed by 3 bases and 4 bases, with 17 bases remaining between them. CDR1 is MNHEY, CDR2 SVGEGT, per germline. The CDR3 is 16 amino acids. Sequencing was done on a sample of tumor-infiltrating Tregs sorted from the breast tumor. The chain is built from TRBV6-2 or TRBV6-3 and TRBJ2-3; D not certain. This receptor was obtained from a female donor with breast cancer. CDR3 residues: CASSYLGGLRADTQYF. Here the CDR3 DNA reads TGTGCCAGCAGTTATCTAGGCGGATTAAGGGCAGATACGCAGTATTTT.